The entry below describes one T cell receptor (beta chain). MiXCR, applied by TCRdb to the RT-PCR reads, yields one record per CDR3 protein. The data contain 800,000 to 1,000,000 distinct CDR3 sequences, around 17% of them singletons. This entry is derived from a study of patients and donors after allogeneic stem cell transplantation. The CDR3 totals 13 residues. The germline CDR1 and CDR2 sequences are ENHRY and SYGVKD. The V end was cut by 6 bases, the J end by 0 bases, with 6 bases between. This receptor was taken from a human donor who was either an allogeneic HSCT recipient or a stem cell or donor lymphocyte infusion donor (not recorded which). It is not recorded whose cells these are; they may come from a transplant donor. Sequencing was performed on blood, either unsorted or a sorted T cell fraction (not recorded which). This chain connects TRBV10-3 to TRBJ1-3, with D maybe TRBD1 (5 bases). CDR3 DNA sequence: TGTGCCATCAGACAGGTCTCTGGAAACACCATATATTTT. Encoded protein: CAIRQVSGNTIYF.